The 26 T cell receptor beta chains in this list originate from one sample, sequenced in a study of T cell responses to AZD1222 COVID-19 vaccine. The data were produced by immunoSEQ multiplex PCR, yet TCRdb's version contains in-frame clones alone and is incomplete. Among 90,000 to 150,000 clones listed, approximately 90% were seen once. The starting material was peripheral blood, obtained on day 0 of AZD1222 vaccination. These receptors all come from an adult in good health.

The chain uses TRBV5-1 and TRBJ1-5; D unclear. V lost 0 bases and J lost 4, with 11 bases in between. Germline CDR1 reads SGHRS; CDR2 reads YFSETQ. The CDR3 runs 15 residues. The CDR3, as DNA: TGCGCCAGCAGCTTGGGGGCGGGCATTAATCAGCCCCAGCATTTT. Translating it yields CASSLGAGINQPQHF. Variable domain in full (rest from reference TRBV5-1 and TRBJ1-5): KAGVTQTPRYLIKTRGQQVTLSCSPISGHRSVSWYQQTPGQGLQFLFEYFSETQRNKGNFPGRFSGRQFSNSRSEMNVSTLELGDSALYLCASSLGAGINQPQHFGDGTRLSIL.

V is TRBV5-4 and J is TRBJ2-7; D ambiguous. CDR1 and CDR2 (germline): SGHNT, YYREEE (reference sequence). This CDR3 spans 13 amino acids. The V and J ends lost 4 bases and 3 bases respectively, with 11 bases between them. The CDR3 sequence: CASSINTGYEQYF. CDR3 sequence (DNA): TGTGCCAGCAGCATTAATACGGGCTACGAGCAGTACTTC.

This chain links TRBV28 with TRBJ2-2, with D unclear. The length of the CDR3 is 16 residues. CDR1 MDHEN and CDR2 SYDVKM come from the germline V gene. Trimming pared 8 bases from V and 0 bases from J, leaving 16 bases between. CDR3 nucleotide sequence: TGTGCCAGCCTCAACCTCGACCGCGCGAACACCGGGGAGCTGTTTTTT. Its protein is CASLNLDRANTGELFF.

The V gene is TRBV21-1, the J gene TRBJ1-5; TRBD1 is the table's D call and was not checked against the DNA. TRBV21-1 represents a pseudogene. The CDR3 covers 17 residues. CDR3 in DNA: TGTGCCAGCAGCAGCAGACTACGGACAGGGGAGGATCAGCCCCAGCATTTT. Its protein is CASSSRLRTGEDQPQHF.

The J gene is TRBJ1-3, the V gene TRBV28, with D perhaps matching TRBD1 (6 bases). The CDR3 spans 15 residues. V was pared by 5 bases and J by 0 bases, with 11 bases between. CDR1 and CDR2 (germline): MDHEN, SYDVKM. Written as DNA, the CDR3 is TGTGCCAGCAGTCCAGGGGAGATCTCTGGAAACACCATATATTTT. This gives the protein CASSPGEISGNTIYF.

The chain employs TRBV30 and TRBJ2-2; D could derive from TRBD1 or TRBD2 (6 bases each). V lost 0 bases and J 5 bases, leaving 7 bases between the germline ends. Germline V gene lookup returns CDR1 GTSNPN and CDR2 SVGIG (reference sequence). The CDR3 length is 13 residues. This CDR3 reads CAWSVGGTGELFF. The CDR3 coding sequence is TGTGCCTGGAGTGTAGGGGGGACCGGGGAGCTGTTTTTT.

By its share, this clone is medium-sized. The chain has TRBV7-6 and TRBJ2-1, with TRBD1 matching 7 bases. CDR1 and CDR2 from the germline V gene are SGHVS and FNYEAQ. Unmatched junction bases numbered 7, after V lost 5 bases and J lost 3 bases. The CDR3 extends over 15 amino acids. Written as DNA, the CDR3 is TGTGCCAGCAGCCCTACAGGGGCGTTCTACAATGAGCAGTTCTTC. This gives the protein CASSPTGAFYNEQFF.

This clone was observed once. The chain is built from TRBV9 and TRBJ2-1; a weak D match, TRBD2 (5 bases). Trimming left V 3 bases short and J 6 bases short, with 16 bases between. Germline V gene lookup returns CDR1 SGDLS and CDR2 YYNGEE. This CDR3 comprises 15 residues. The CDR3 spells CASSASLGGSNEQFF. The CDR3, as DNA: TGTGCCAGCAGCGCTTCACTAGGAGGCTCCAATGAGCAGTTCTTC.

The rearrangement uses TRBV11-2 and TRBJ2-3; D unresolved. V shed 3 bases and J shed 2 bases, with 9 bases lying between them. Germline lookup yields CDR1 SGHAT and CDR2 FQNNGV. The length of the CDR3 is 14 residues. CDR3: CASSFSSNTDTQYF. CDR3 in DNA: TGTGCCAGCAGCTTCTCCTCAAACACAGATACGCAGTATTTT.

The CDR3: CASSLAGRGVNTEAFF. The CDR3 nucleotides are TGCGCCAGCAGCTTGGCAGGGAGGGGTGTGAACACTGAAGCTTTCTTT. The rearrangement links TRBV5-1 to TRBJ1-1, with D tentatively TRBD1 (5 bases). V lost 0 bases and J 0 bases, leaving 12 bases between the germline ends. Per the germline V gene, CDR1 is SGHRS and CDR2 is YFSETQ. This CDR3 region has 16 residues.

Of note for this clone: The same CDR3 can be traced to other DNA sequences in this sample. The DNA of the CDR3 is TGTGCCAGCTCACCGGGAGAGGGTCAGCCCCAGCATTTT. This sequence encodes CASSPGEGQPQHF. The chain joins TRBV18 to TRBJ1-5; D is uncertain. The germline V gene has CDR1 KGHSH and CDR2 LQKENI. V shed 3 bases and J shed 6 bases, with 9 bases lying between them. The CDR3 length is 13 residues.

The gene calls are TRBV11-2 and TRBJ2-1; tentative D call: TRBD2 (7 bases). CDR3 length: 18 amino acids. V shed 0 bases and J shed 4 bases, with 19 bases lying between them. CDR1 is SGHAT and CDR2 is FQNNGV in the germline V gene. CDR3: CASSLDGRGGLGYNEQFF. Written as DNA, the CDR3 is TGTGCCAGCAGCTTAGATGGGAGGGGGGGCCTAGGGTACAATGAGCAGTTCTTC.

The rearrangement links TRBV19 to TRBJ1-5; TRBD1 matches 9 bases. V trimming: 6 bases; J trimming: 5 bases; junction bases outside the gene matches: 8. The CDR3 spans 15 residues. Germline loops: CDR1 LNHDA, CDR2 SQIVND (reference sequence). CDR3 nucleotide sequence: TGTGCCAGTAGCGGACAGGGGTCGGGATATCAGCCCCAGCATTTT. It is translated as CASSGQGSGYQPQHF.

This chain's CDR3 is CASSYPGTGVLEQYF. The CDR3 nucleotides are TGCGCCAGCAGCTACCCCGGGACAGGGGTACTTGAGCAGTACTTC. V and J are TRBV5-1 and TRBJ2-7, with TRBD1 matching over 10 bases. J was trimmed by 7 bases and V by 3 bases; bases with no gene match: 10. This CDR3 has 15 residues. Germline V lookup: CDR1 SGHRS, CDR2 YFSETQ.

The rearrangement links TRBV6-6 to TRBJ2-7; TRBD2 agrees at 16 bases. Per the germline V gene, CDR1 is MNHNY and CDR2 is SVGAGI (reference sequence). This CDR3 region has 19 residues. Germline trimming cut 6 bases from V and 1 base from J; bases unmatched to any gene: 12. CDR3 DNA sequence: TGTGCCAGCAGCTACGGGGCGGGACTAGCGGGAGGGAATTCCTACGAGCAGTACTTC. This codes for CASSYGAGLAGGNSYEQYF.

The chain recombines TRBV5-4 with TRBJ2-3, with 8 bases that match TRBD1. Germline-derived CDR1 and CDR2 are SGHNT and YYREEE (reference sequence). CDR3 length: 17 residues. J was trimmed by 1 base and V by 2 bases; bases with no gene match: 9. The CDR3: CASSLGQGLRGTDTQYF. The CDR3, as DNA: TGTGCCAGCAGCTTAGGACAGGGCCTTCGAGGCACAGATACGCAGTATTTT.

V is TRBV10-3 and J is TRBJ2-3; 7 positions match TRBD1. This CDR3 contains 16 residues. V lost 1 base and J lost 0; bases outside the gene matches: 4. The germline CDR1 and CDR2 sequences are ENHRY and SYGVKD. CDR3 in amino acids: CAISEYRDSSTDTQYF. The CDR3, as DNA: TGTGCCATCAGTGAGTACCGGGACAGCAGCACAGATACGCAGTATTTT.

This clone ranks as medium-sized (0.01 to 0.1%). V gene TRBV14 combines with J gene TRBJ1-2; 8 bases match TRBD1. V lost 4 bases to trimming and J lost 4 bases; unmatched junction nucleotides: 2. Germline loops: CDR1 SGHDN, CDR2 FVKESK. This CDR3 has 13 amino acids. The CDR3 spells CASSPGQGYGYTF. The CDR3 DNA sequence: TGTGCCAGCAGCCCTGGACAGGGCTATGGCTACACCTTC.

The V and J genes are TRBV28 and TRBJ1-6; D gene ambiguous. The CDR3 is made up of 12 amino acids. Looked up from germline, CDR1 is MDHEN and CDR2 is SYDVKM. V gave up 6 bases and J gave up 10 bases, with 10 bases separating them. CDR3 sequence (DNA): TGTGCCAGCAGCGCCCTCGGCTCACCCCTCCACTTT. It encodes CASSALGSPLHF.

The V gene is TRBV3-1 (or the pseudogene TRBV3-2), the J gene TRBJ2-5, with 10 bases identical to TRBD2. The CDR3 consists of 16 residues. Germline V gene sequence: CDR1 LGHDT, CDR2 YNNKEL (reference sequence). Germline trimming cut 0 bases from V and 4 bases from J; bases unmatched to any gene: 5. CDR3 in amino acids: CASSQEASGGAETQYF. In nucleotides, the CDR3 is TGTGCCAGCAGCCAAGAGGCTAGCGGGGGCGCAGAGACCCAGTACTTC.

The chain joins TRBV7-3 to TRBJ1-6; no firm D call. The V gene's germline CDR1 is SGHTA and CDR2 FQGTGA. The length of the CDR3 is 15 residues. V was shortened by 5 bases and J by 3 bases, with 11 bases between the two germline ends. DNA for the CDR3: TGTGCCAGCAGCCAAAATCCCCTCTATAATTCACCCCTCCACTTT. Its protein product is CASSQNPLYNSPLHF.

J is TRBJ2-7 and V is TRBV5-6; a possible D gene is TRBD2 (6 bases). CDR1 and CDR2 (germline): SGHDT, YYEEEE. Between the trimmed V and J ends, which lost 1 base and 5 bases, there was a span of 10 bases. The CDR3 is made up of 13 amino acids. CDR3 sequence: CASSLRGVNEQYF. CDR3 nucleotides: TGTGCCAGCAGCTTGCGCGGGGTCAACGAGCAGTACTTC. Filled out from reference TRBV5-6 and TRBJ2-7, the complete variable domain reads DAGVTQSPTHLIKTRGQQVTLRCSPKSGHDTVSWYQQALGQGPQFIFQYYEEEERQRGNFPDRFSGHQFPNYSSELNVNALLLGDSALYLCASSLRGVNEQYFGPGTRLTVT.

The CDR3 coding sequence is TGCAGTGCTAGTTTCCGGCTTAATAGCAATAATTCACCCCTCCACTTT. Its protein product is CSASFRLNSNNSPLHF. The chain carries TRBV20-1 and TRBJ1-6; no firm D call. CDR3 size: 16 residues. The germline V and J ends were trimmed by 3 bases and 5 bases, with 17 bases remaining between them. Germline values: CDR1 DFQATT, CDR2 SNEGSKA (reference sequence).

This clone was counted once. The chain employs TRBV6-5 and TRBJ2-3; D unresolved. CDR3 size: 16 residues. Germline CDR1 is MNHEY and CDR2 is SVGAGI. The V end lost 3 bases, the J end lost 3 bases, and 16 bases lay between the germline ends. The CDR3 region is CASSYTSSGVTDTQYF. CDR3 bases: TGTGCCAGCAGTTATACAAGCTCGGGCGTGACAGATACGCAGTATTTT.

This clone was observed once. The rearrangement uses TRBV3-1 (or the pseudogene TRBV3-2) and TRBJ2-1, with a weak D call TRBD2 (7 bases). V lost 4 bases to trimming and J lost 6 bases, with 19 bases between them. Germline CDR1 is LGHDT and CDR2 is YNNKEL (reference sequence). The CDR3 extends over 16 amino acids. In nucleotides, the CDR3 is TGTGCCAGCAGCCCATCTTCCAGGGGAGGGGTCAATGAGCAGTTCTTC. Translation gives CASSPSSRGGVNEQFF.

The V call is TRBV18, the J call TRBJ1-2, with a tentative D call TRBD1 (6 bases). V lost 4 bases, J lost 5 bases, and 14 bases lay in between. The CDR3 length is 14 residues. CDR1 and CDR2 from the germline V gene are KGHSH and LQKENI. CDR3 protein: CASSLGQRNYGYTF. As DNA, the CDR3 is TGTGCCAGCTCACTCGGACAGCGAAATTATGGCTACACCTTC.